The clone carrying this T cell receptor beta chain has more than one count but fewer than ten. The record originates from a study of blood T cell repertoires in COVID-19. Background on the study: Both acute and convalescent COVID-19 samples were obtained from the United States, Italy and Spain. T cells, B-cell-depleted T cells, or PBMCs provided the cDNA or gDNA that served as material.

This CDR3 comprises 14 residues. With 0 bases clipped from V and 2 bases from J, the junction kept 1 base outside the gene matches. Per germline, CDR1 KGHSH and CDR2 LQKENI. Sequencing used immunoSEQ multiplex PCR; TCRdb keeps in-frame clones, though not all of them. The sample records about 200,000 clones, approximately 84% being singletons. The TCR sequence derives from a middle-aged man with active or convalescent COVID-19. The rearrangement joins TRBV18 to TRBJ2-7; the match to TRBD1 covers 7 bases. Source material: peripheral blood. The CDR3 spells CASSPPGQTYEQYF. Written as DNA, the CDR3 is TGTGCCAGCTCACCACCGGGACAGACCTACGAGCAGTACTTC. Full variable domain (rest looked up from reference TRBV18 and TRBJ2-7): NAGVMQNPRHLVRRRGQEARLRCSPMKGHSHVYWYRQLPEEGLKFMVYLQKENIIDESGMPKERFSAEFPKEGPSILRIQQVVRGDSAAYFCASSPPGQTYEQYFGPGTRLTVT.